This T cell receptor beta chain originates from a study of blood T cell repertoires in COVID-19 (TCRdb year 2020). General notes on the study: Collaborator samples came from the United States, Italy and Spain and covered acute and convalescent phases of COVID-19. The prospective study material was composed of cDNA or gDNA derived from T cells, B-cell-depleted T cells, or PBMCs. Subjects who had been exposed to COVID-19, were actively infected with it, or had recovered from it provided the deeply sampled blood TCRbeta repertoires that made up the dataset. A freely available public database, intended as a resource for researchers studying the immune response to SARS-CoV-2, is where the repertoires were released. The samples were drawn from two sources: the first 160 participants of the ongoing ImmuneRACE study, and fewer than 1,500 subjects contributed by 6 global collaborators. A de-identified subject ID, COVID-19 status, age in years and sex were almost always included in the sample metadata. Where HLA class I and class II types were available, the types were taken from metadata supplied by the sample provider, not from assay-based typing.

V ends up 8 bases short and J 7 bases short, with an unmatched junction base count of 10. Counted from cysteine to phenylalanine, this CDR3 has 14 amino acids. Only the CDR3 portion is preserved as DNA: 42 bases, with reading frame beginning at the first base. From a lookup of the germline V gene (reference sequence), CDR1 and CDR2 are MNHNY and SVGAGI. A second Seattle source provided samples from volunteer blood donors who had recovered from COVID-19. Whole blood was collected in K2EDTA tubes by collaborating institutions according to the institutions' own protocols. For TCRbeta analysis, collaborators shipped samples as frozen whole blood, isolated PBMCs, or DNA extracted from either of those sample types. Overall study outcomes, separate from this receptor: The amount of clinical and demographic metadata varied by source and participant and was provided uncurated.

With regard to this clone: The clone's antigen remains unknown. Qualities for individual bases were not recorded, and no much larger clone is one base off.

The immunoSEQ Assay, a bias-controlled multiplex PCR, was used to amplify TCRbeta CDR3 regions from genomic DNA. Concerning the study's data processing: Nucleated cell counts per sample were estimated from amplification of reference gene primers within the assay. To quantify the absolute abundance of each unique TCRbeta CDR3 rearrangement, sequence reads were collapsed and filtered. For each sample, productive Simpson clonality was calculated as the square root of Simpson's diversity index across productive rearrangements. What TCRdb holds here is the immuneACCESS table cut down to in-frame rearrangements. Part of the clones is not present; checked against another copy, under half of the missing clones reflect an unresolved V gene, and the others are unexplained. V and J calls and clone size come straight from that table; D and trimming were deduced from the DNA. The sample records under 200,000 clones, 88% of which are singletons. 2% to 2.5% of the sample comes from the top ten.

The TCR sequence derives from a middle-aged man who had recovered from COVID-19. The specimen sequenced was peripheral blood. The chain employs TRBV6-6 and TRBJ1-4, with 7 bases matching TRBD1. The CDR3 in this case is CASADGTVVEKLFF. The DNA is TGTGCCAGCGCTGACGGGACAGTCGTTGAAAAACTGTTTTTT.